This T cell receptor (beta chain) emerged from a study of blood T cells in healthy people across ages (dated by TCRdb to between 2015 and 2017). At the level of the whole study: In model experiments, template switching captured roughly one uniquely barcoded TCR beta cDNA molecule for every two T cells. To track age-related changes in TCR beta repertoire diversity, the study relied on deep sequencing normalized with unique cDNA molecular identifiers. For two donors (one aged 18 to 29 and one aged 80 or older), the study analyzed two additional independent replicas of 1 million unique cDNA reads from the same blood draw. The donors were split into four age groups: young (average about 16 years), middle-aged (about 40), aged (approximately 60) and long-lived (under 90). Paper-wide results and their limitations: The long-lived group showed more naive CD4+ T cells, fewer expanded clones and increased TCR diversity than the aged group, suggesting age selection. Estimates of total diversity based on one million sequenced T cells were considered lower bounds and underestimates. As age increased, observed TCR beta diversity per million T cells dropped in a roughly linear way, and a significant reduction was already evident by age about 36. There was a strong correlation between observed TCR beta diversity and the percentage of naive T cells measured by flow cytometry. Bulk unsorted PBMC profiling prevented conclusive comparison of naive and antigen-experienced compartments. Because donor CMV infection status was unknown, age-related changes in expanded clonotypes were potentially confounded.

From the cysteine up to the phenylalanine, the CDR3 has a length of 12 residues. The sequence is cut down to CDR3 DNA, 36 bases in frame from base 1. Libraries were made using 5' RACE. Sequencer: Illumina HiSeq 2500. A second roughly 7 to 11 cycle PCR used a sample-barcoded 5' primer and a J-beta primer mix. A template-switch 5' adaptor carrying 12 random nucleotides introduced a unique molecular identifier onto each TCR beta cDNA molecule. At least 3 million CDR3-containing paired-end reads were obtained from each sample. The Mint cDNA synthesis kit, primed by a TRBC-specific oligonucleotide, was used to synthesize first-strand cDNA from all RNA. Following uracil-DNA glycosylase treatment, all cDNA underwent a first 18-cycle PCR with the universal primers M1SS and BC2_uni_R. The authors' analysis ran thus. For normalization, 1 million high-quality reads, each with a distinct molecular identifier, were randomly selected from each sample. Instead of being binned into consensus sequences, reads that shared molecular identifiers were thrown out. CDR3 identification, clonotype clustering and error correction used MiTCR with a Q25 quality threshold and the strictest error-elimination algorithm. A nonparametric unseen species model with Euler transformation was used to estimate lower-bound total TCR beta diversity. TCRdb reanalyzed the raw reads on its own, using fastp at Q25 for trimming and MiXCR for clone calling, and kept in-frame beta chains. Here each entry gathers all rows of one CDR3 protein and keeps the most common genes and DNA. These V and J calls are TCRdb output, not the study's own analysis. In this sample the table shows more than 600,000 distinct CDR3 sequences, approximately 25% of which occur a single time. The ten largest clones add up to roughly 9% of the sample.

The donors were under 40 Caucasian individuals from Russia, aged roughly 6 to 100 years, who were systemically healthy. About 10 milliliters of peripheral blood were drawn from each donor into EDTA-treated Vacutainer tubes. PBMCs were isolated by Ficoll-Paque density-gradient centrifugation, with at least 6 million obtained per sample. Total RNA was extracted from PBMCs with Trizol reagent, with at least 5.5 micrograms obtained per sample. Naive CD45RAhigh/CD27high T cell percentages were measured by flow cytometry on a PBMC aliquot from every donor. This clonotype appeared a few times. Its cognate antigen has yet to be identified. No qualities accompany the bases; no much larger clone lies one base away. The sample also formed part of further work on T cells of mothers and their children. As the second study states: Nine systemically healthy Caucasian individuals served as donors, namely three mothers together with their six children. cDNA synthesis consumed the entire amount of extracted RNA, loaded at around 1.5 ug RNA in each 15 ul reaction. In the second PCR, the M1S primer added sample barcodes and 2-4 random nucleotides. Over 8 million TCR beta CDR3 reads were obtained for each mother, and 2.5 million to 3.5 million reads were obtained for each child. Thymic selection similarly shapes TCR recombination output in related and unrelated pairs, with minor effect from inherited differences. Normalized repertoire overlap in related mother-child pairs was always slightly higher than in unrelated mother-child pairs, but the difference was never significant. Persistent microchimeric T cell clones were not detected, at a sensitivity of around 99 clones per million clonotypes. Deep NGS was used in the study to compare the TCR beta repertoires of mothers and children and to look for features that separate related mother-child pairs from unrelated individuals. Mothers averaged around 43 +/- 4 years of age and children averaged about 10 +/- 4 years. After adapters were ligated using NEBNext reagents, the libraries underwent 100+100 nt paired-end sequencing on an Illumina HiSeq 2000. To prevent cross-contamination, the mother and child libraries were prepared a month apart and were sequenced in separate runs. Each donor had between about 450,000 and 2,300,000 distinct TCR beta clonotypes identified. Naive TCR beta clonotypes were estimated from low-frequency clonotypes matched to each donor's FACS-determined naive share, without sorting.

The receptor chain draws on TRBV21-1 and TRBJ1-2; whether TRBD1, the table's D call, matches the DNA was not checked. TRBV21-1 is noted as a pseudogene. Sequences were obtained from blood. This receptor was obtained from a boy between 5 and 17 years old in good health. CDR3 region: CASNGTGMGYTF. The DNA sequence is as follows: TGTGCCAGCAACGGGACAGGGATGGGCTACACCTTC.